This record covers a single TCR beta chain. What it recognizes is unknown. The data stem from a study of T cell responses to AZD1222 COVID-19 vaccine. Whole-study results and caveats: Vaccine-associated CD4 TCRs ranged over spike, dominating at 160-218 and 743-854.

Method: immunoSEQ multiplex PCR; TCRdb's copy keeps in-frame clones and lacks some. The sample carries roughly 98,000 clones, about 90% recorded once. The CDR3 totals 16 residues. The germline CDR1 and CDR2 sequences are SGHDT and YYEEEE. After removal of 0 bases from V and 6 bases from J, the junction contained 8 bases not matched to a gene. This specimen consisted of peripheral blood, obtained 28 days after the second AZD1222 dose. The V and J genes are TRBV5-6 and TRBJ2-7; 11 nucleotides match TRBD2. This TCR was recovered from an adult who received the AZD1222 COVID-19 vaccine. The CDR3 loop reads CASSLARLAGKVEQYF. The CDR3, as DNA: TGTGCCAGCAGCTTGGCCCGACTAGCGGGAAAGGTCGAGCAGTACTTC.